Below are 30 T cell receptor beta chains sequenced from a single sample in a study of neurological immune-mediated disorders. TCRdb reanalysed the 5' RACE reads using MiXCR and keeps one entry per CDR3 protein. The repertoire holds about 59,000 distinct CDR3 sequences, about 12% seen once, with roughly 10% in the top ten. Source material: PBMCs. The receptors come from a woman aged 55 to 70 with HTLV-1-associated myelopathy (HAM/TSP).

The chain links TRBV6-2 or TRBV6-3 to TRBJ2-1; possible D gene TRBD2, 6 bases. This CDR3 comprises 15 residues. Germline V gene data show CDR1 as MNHEY and CDR2 as SVGEGT. Trimming stripped 6 bases from V and 10 bases from J, with 22 bases between. CDR3 sequence (DNA): TGTGCCAGCAGCCCACCTATCGGGAGTGGGGGGGAGCAGTTCTTC. Amino acids: CASSPPIGSGGEQFF.

The chain joins TRBV7-3 to TRBJ2-1, with D perhaps assigned TRBD1 or TRBD2 (6 bases each). There are 13 residues in the CDR3. CDR1 and CDR2 (germline): SGHTA, FQGTGA. V was shortened by 2 bases and J by 7 bases, with 9 bases between the two germline ends. The CDR3 loop is CASSLVGGNEQFF. CDR3 nucleotide sequence: TGTGCCAGCAGCTTAGTAGGGGGGAATGAGCAGTTCTTC.

This clonotype has a count of ten or more. The J gene is TRBJ1-5, the V gene TRBV4-1, with D perhaps TRBD1 (5 bases). From germline, CDR1 is MGHRA and CDR2 YSYEKL. Trimming removed 0 bases from V and 4 bases from J, with 10 bases in between. The CDR3 has 15 amino acids. CDR3 coding DNA: TGCGCCAGCAGCCAAGATCAGACAGATAATCAGCCCCAGCATTTT. Its protein is CASSQDQTDNQPQHF.

This clonotype was seen repeatedly, ten times or more. The rearrangement links TRBV7-2 to TRBJ2-7, with D perhaps matching TRBD1 (5 bases). The germline V gene has CDR1 SGHTA and CDR2 FQGNSA. V lost 1 base, J lost 3 bases, and 7 bases lay in between. CDR3 size: 13 residues. The CDR3 protein is CASSLVGHYEQYF. CDR3 bases: TGTGCCAGCAGCTTAGTGGGGCACTACGAGCAGTACTTC.

The chain employs TRBV5-1 and TRBJ2-3; no clear D gene. Trimming cost V 3 bases and J 4 bases, with 12 bases left between them. This CDR3 has 14 amino acids. CDR1 is SGHRS and CDR2 is YFSETQ in the germline V gene. In DNA form, the CDR3 reads TGCGCCAGCAGCTATGCGGACCCTTCAGATACGCAGTATTTT. This encodes CASSYADPSDTQYF.

About this clonotype itself: The junction does not match germline at one end; this may be a read error. The rearrangement uses TRBV20-1 and TRBJ1-2; D remains unclear. Germline V CDR1 and CDR2: DFQATT, SNEGSKA (reference sequence). The CDR3 extends over 14 amino acids. CDR3 sequence reads: CSSKPMTGGYDYTF. The CDR3 region has the DNA TGCAGTTCTAAGCCCATGACCGGAGGCTATGACTACACCTTC.

On this clonotype: A much larger clone sits a single nucleotide away, making a read error possible. This chain uses TRBV7-9 with TRBJ1-1; D remains ambiguous. V lost 5 bases, J lost 0 bases, and 13 bases lay in between. The CDR3 is made up of 15 amino acids. Germline CDR1 SEHNR, CDR2 FQNEAQ (reference sequence). The CDR3 DNA sequence: TGTGCCAGCAGCCCTATGGTCGTTATGAACACTGAAGCTTTCTTT. Protein product: CASSPMVVMNTEAFF. Complete variable domain (other parts from reference TRBV7-9 and TRBJ1-1): DTGVSQNPRHKITKRGQNVTFRCDPISEHNRLYWYRQTLGQGPEFLTYFQNEAQLEKSRLLSDRFSAERPKGSFSTLEIQRTEQGDSAMYLCASSPMVVMNTEAFFGQGTRLTVV.

This clonotype showed up many times. The CDR3 DNA reads TGTGCCAGCAGTTTGGCGGTCGGGACAGGGATTGAAAAACTGTTTTTT. It is translated as CASSLAVGTGIEKLFF. J is TRBJ1-4 and V is TRBV28; TRBD1 matches at 9 bases. This CDR3 spans 16 amino acids. The germline CDR1 and CDR2 sequences are MDHEN and SYDVKM. After removal of 3 bases from V and 7 bases from J, the junction contained 9 bases not matched to a gene.

This clonotype came up many times. V and J are TRBV10-3 and TRBJ2-1; D remains unclear. V lost 6 bases to trimming and J lost 9 bases, with 12 bases between them. Per germline, CDR1 ENHRY and CDR2 SYGVKD. CDR3 length: 12 amino acids. DNA for the CDR3: TGTGCCATCAGAAAAGCCTCATCTGAGCAGTTCTTC. The encoded protein is CAIRKASSEQFF.

At least ten counts were recorded for this clonotype. The chain joins TRBV12-3 or TRBV12-4 to TRBJ2-1, with 10 nucleotides matching TRBD2. V lost 10 bases and J lost 5; bases outside the gene matches: 8. This CDR3 has 14 amino acids. CDR3 amino acids: CATIGLADHNEQFF. The CDR3, as DNA: TGTGCCACCATAGGACTAGCGGATCACAATGAGCAGTTCTTC.

This clonotype was recorded many times. V gene TRBV7-9 combines with J gene TRBJ2-5, with D perhaps TRBD1 (6 bases). V gave up 5 bases and J gave up 5 bases, with 12 bases separating them. The germline V gene encodes CDR1 SEHNR and CDR2 FQNEAQ (reference sequence). The CDR3 loop spans 13 amino acids. The CDR3 loop reads CASSLLQGETQYF. In DNA form, the CDR3 reads TGTGCCAGCAGCCTGCTTCAGGGGGAGACCCAGTACTTC.

This clonotype was recorded many times. The chain is built from TRBV4-2 and TRBJ2-1; the D is unclear. From germline, CDR1 is LGHNA and CDR2 YNFKEQ. The CDR3 contains 14 residues. V dropped 7 bases and J dropped 6 bases, with 16 bases sitting between them. The CDR3 protein is CASKRSSGSNEQFF. For the CDR3, the DNA is TGTGCCAGCAAAAGAAGTAGTGGCTCCAATGAGCAGTTCTTC.

The chain couples TRBV12-3 or TRBV12-4 to TRBJ1-4; D is undetermined. V lost 1 base to trimming and J lost 4 bases, with 7 bases between them. The length of the CDR3 is 14 residues. This CDR3 reads CASSLGGGNEKLFF. DNA of the CDR3: TGTGCCAGCAGTTTAGGGGGTGGTAATGAAAAACTGTTTTTT.

The sample holds many counts of this clonotype. This rearrangement joins TRBV5-1 to TRBJ1-5; 7 bases are a match to TRBD1. This CDR3 spans 14 amino acids. V lost 0 bases to trimming and J lost 5 bases; unmatched junction nucleotides: 2. The germline V gene encodes CDR1 SGHRS and CDR2 YFSETQ. CDR3 residues: CASSLDQGDQPQHF. The DNA of the CDR3 is TGCGCCAGCAGCTTGGATCAGGGGGATCAGCCCCAGCATTTT.

In this sample, this clonotype turned up a few times. This rearrangement joins TRBV7-8 to TRBJ1-2; 8 bases map to TRBD1. CDR3 length: 13 residues. Looked up from germline, CDR1 is SGHVS and CDR2 is FQNEAQ. V lost 5 bases and J lost 7; bases outside the gene matches: 6. CDR3 loop: CASSPDRVGGYTF. The DNA of the CDR3 is TGTGCCAGCAGCCCGGACAGGGTGGGTGGCTACACCTTC.

CDR3 coding DNA: TGCGCCAGCAGTTACAGGCCAGCAGAATCCTACGAGCAGTACTTC. It specifies CASSYRPAESYEQYF. The V and J genes are TRBV5-1 and TRBJ2-7, with D perhaps matching TRBD1 (5 bases). The CDR3 has 15 amino acids. Germline CDR1 is SGHRS and CDR2 is YFSETQ. Trimming pared 5 bases from V and 1 base from J, leaving 16 bases between.

This clonotype has more than one count but fewer than ten. This chain joins TRBV2 and TRBJ2-1, with TRBD1 matching 12 bases. Trimming cost V 4 bases and J 6 bases; bases outside gene matches: 4. Germline lookup yields CDR1 SNHLY and CDR2 FYNNEI. The CDR3 totals 15 residues. The CDR3 bases are TGTGCCAGCAGTGGGGACAGGGGGCGCGCCAATGAGCAGTTCTTC. Translated: CASSGDRGRANEQFF.

The chain links TRBV7-2 to TRBJ2-7; 9 bases map to TRBD2. Trimming took 1 base from V and 2 from J; bases not matched to a gene: 3. CDR1 and CDR2 (germline): SGHTA, FQGNSA. This CDR3 is 15 amino acids long. The CDR3 DNA reads as TGTGCCAGCAGCTTAGGAGCGGGAGGCGCCTACGAGCAGTACTTC. Translating it yields CASSLGAGGAYEQYF.

The sample holds many counts of this clonotype. This sequence joins TRBV20-1 and TRBJ2-3; tentative D call: TRBD1 (5 bases). V gave up 6 bases and J gave up 4 bases, with 14 bases separating them. CDR1 DFQATT and CDR2 SNEGSKA come from the germline V gene (reference sequence). CDR3 length: 13 amino acids. CDR3 sequence: CSAGKGKADTQYF. CDR3 bases: TGCAGTGCAGGCAAGGGGAAGGCAGATACGCAGTATTTT.

At least ten counts were recorded for this clonotype. The chain links TRBV29-1 to TRBJ2-6, with D unclear. Germline V gives CDR1 SQVTM, CDR2 ANQGSEA. V lost 4 bases and J 0 bases, leaving 4 bases between the germline ends. The CDR3 consists of 13 residues. In nucleotides, the CDR3 is TGCAGCGTTGCGGACTCTGGGGCCAACGTCCTGACTTTC. Translation: CSVADSGANVLTF.

This clonotype was found many times. The V call is TRBV7-9, the J call TRBJ2-1; 11 nucleotides align to TRBD2. After removal of 5 bases from V and 4 bases from J, the junction contained 10 bases not matched to a gene. CDR3 length: 17 amino acids. Germline CDR1 reads SEHNR; CDR2 reads FQNEAQ (reference sequence). The CDR3 is CASSTRLAGRPYNEQFF. Here the CDR3 DNA reads TGTGCCAGCAGCACCCGACTAGCGGGGAGGCCTTACAATGAGCAGTTCTTC.

This clonotype showed up many times. This rearrangement joins TRBV5-1 to TRBJ2-1; D might be TRBD2 (5 bases). Germline CDR1 reads SGHRS; CDR2 reads YFSETQ. Trimming pared 0 bases from V and 6 bases from J, leaving 7 bases between. The CDR3 contains 13 residues. CDR3 residues: CASSLVLANEQFF. CDR3 DNA: TGCGCCAGCAGCTTGGTTCTAGCCAATGAGCAGTTCTTC.

The rearrangement joins TRBV20-1 to TRBJ1-1, with D possibly being TRBD1 (5 bases). Germline lookup yields CDR1 DFQATT and CDR2 SNEGSKA (reference sequence). There are 15 residues in the CDR3. V lost 2 bases to trimming and J lost 0 bases, with 13 bases between them. The CDR3 is CSARSMGLVNTEAFF. Written as DNA, the CDR3 is TGCAGTGCTAGATCTATGGGGCTTGTGAACACTGAAGCTTTCTTT.

This clonotype came up many times. V and J are TRBV18 and TRBJ2-7; D assignment may be TRBD1 or TRBD2 (5 bases each). Trimming removed 2 bases at V and 2 bases at J, with 10 bases between. The germline CDR1 and CDR2 sequences are KGHSH and LQKENI. CDR3 length: 14 amino acids. As DNA, the CDR3 is TGTGCCAGCTCACCAGGGACGGCTACCTACGAGCAGTACTTC. Its translation: CASSPGTATYEQYF.

This clonotype was seen repeatedly, ten times or more. This rearrangement joins TRBV15 to TRBJ2-7; 11 bases line up with TRBD2. V gave up 4 bases and J gave up 6 bases; unmatched junction bases: 8. The CDR3 length is 15 residues. Germline V gene sequence: CDR1 LNHNV, CDR2 YYDKDF (reference sequence). In DNA form, the CDR3 reads TGTGCCACCAGCACCAGACTAGCGGGATTCGGCGAGCAGTACTTC. Protein: CATSTRLAGFGEQYF.

At least ten counts were recorded for this clonotype. V and J are TRBV14 and TRBJ2-5, with a tentative D call TRBD2 (6 bases). V dropped 7 bases and J dropped 7 bases, with 16 bases sitting between them. The germline gives CDR1 SGHDN, CDR2 FVKESK. The CDR3 runs 13 residues. CDR3 nucleotides: TGTGCCAGCACCCGGGACTTACTAGGGACCCAGTACTTC. Its translation is CASTRDLLGTQYF.

This clonotype occurred many times. This chain links TRBV5-1 with TRBJ2-5; 7 bases align to TRBD2. V lost 0 bases to trimming and J lost 5 bases; unmatched junction nucleotides: 13. The CDR3 spans 17 residues. Germline CDR1 is SGHRS and CDR2 is YFSETQ. The CDR3 spells CASSLDGGSALGETQYF. The CDR3 bases are TGCGCCAGCAGCTTGGACGGCGGGAGCGCTCTTGGGGAGACCCAGTACTTC.

In regard to this clonotype: A much larger clone lies a single base off, so this may be a read error. This chain joins TRBV3-1 and TRBJ2-7; unclear D gene. V lost 2 bases and J 5 bases, leaving 10 bases between the germline ends. This CDR3 spans 13 amino acids. In germline, CDR1 is LGHDT, CDR2 YNNKEL (reference sequence). The CDR3 DNA reads as TGTGCCAGCAGCCAAAATGGGCGCGACGAGCAGTACTTC. Protein sequence: CASSQNGRDEQYF.

The chain uses TRBV6-5 and TRBJ2-1, with D possibly being TRBD2 (5 bases). V was shortened by 6 bases and J by 4 bases, with 16 bases between the two germline ends. The CDR3 loop spans 15 amino acids. The germline gives CDR1 MNHEY, CDR2 SVGAGI. For the CDR3, the DNA is TGTGCCAGCAGACCGAATAGCGAGGTATACAATGAGCAGTTCTTC. It yields the protein CASRPNSEVYNEQFF.

Of note for this clonotype: One end of the junction fails to match germline, which may point to a read error. The rearrangement uses TRBV5-1 and TRBJ2-3; 13 nucleotides agree with TRBD2. CDR3 size: 16 residues. Germline assignment: CDR1 SGHRS and CDR2 YFSETQ. The CDR3 DNA follows: TGCGCCAGCAGCCCGGGACTAGCGGGATGGACAGATACGAAGTATTTT. Encoded protein: CASSPGLAGWTDTKYF. Drawing the rest from reference TRBV5-1 and TRBJ2-3, the complete variable domain is KAGVTQTPRYLIKTRGQQVTLSCSPISGHRSVSWYQQTPGQGLQFLFEYFSETQRNKGNFPGRFSGRQFSNSRSEMNVSTLELGDSALYLCASSPGLAGWTDTKYFGPGTRLTVL.